This T cell receptor beta chain originates from a study of blood T cells in healthy people across ages. As for the study in general: Using template switching, researchers captured about one barcoded beta molecule for each two T cells.

PCR was performed a second time for about 6 to 12 cycles using a sample-barcoded 5' primer and a J-beta primer mix. TCRdb processed the 5' RACE reads anew with MiXCR; each CDR3 protein has one entry. This sample has fewer than 1.5 million distinct CDR3 sequences, with approximately 40% found just once. Findings and caveats of the study: Naive CD4+ cells and diversity were both higher in long-lived donors than in aged donors. Leaving the PBMCs unsorted stopped any conclusive comparison of naive versus antigen-experienced cells.

The CDR3 extends over 14 amino acids. V gave up 6 bases and J gave up 1 base; unmatched junction bases: 1. Germline V gives CDR1 MNHNY, CDR2 SVGAGI (reference sequence). This clonotype was detected a few times. The antigen is undetermined. The receptor was isolated from a woman under 30 in good health. The chain links TRBV6-6 to TRBJ2-4; 9 positions agree with TRBD1. Sequencing was carried out using blood. CDR3 nucleotide sequence: TGTGCCAGCAGAGGACAGGGGGCCAAAAACATTCAGTACTTC. Residues: CASRGQGAKNIQYF.